This T cell receptor beta chain was sequenced during a study of cytomegalovirus exposure and HLA in healthy donors. The study's findings and limits: High sensitivity and specificity were reportedly achieved when the classifier diagnosed cytomegalovirus status. A list of 164 TCR beta chains associated with cytomegalovirus was given. Most TCR sequences showed up rarely, but some public TCRs showed up in many donors.

A multiplex PCR was run with 60 Vbeta primers and 13 Jbeta primers. Authors' analysis steps: An analysis performed later counted 72 million or so unique TCR beta chains (roughly 11 million of them shared). Profiled with immunoSEQ multiplex PCR; TCRdb holds only in-frame clones, not every one. The D gene and trimming were derived from the DNA, and the V and J assignments and clone size from that table. Among about 120,000 clones, around 69% were seen once, and the ten largest hold approximately 8.5%. To note about this clone: Antigen specificity is unknown.

This CDR3 comprises 14 residues. V lost 5 bases and J lost 4, with 15 bases in between. Germline CDR1 MNHNS, CDR2 SASEGT. Sequencing was carried out using PBMCs. This sequence joins TRBV6-1 and TRBJ2-7, with D possibly TRBD1 on 6 matching bases. This TCR was sampled from a woman in her thirties or forties in good health and CMV-seropositive. The CDR3 sequence: CASSYGGRGYEQYF. In DNA, the CDR3 is TGTGCCAGCAGTTATGGGGGCAGAGGGTACGAGCAGTACTTC.